The rows below give T cell receptor beta chains drawn from one sample of a study of molecular identifiers for immune sequencing clone quantification. TCRdb re-called the PCR reads through MiXCR, storing one row per CDR3 protein. The table lists hundreds of thousands of distinct CDR3 sequences, about 25% of them singletons, with 0.75% to 0.8% in the top ten. The sample comprised naive CD8+ T cells from blood, with Jurkat cell RNA spiked in. These receptors came from a human donor in good health. Some libraries in this study had Jurkat cell RNA spiked in. Both conserved end residues are part of each CDR3. D genes are given only for firm matches. A clone size is listed for some rows: how often the clone was seen (once, few, many), or a class if it is expanded.

TRBD2,many,TRBJ2-6,15,TRBV9,CASTGGISGANVLTF,TGTGCCAGCACCGGGGGGATATCTGGGGCCAACGTCCTGACTTTC
TRBD1,.,TRBJ1-1,15,TRBV7-6,CASSLRQGRNTEAFF,TGTGCCAGCAGCTTACGACAGGGGCGAAACACTGAAGCTTTCTTT
.,.,TRBJ2-2,14,TRBV4-1,CASRGQSNTGELFF,TGCGCCAGCAGAGGACAGTCGAACACCGGGGAGCTGTTTTTT
.,.,TRBJ1-3,14,TRBV12-3/TRBV12-4,CASSLSRSGNTKYF,TGTGCCAGCAGTTTGTCCCGCTCTGGAAACACCAAATATTTT
.,many,TRBJ2-5,13,TRBV27,CASRHLKQETQYF,TGTGCCAGCAGGCATCTGAAACAAGAGACCCAGTACTTC
.,many,TRBJ2-3,14,TRBV28,CASADTGLTDTQYF,TGTGCCAGCGCTGACACAGGGCTTACAGATACGCAGTATTTT
.,.,TRBJ2-7,16,TRBV4-3,CASSQEASSTYYEQYF,TGCGCCAGCAGCCAAGAGGCTAGCTCTACCTACTACGAGCAGTACTTC
.,.,TRBJ1-1,14,TRBV27,CASSLFWKNTEAFF,TGTGCCAGCAGTTTATTTTGGAAGAACACTGAAGCTTTCTTT
.,.,TRBJ1-2,14,TRBV27,CASSFGLGNYGYTF,TGTGCCAGCAGTTTCGGATTGGGGAACTATGGCTACACCTTC
.,many,TRBJ2-7,13,TRBV29-1,CSVPGVSSYEQYF,TGCAGCGTACCCGGGGTCAGCTCCTACGAGCAGTACTTC
TRBD2,.,TRBJ2-2,15,TRBV6-5,CASSATSGVTGELFF,TGTGCCAGTTCAGCGACTAGCGGCGTCACCGGGGAGCTGTTTTTT
.,.,TRBJ2-7,15,TRBV7-9,CASSLVSWSGNEQYF,TGTGCCAGCAGCTTAGTCAGTTGGTCAGGGAACGAGCAGTACTTC
TRBD1,.,TRBJ2-2,15,TRBV5-3,CASSLGQFVTGELFF,TGTGCCAGCAGCTTGGGACAGTTCGTCACCGGGGAGCTGTTTTTT
.,many,TRBJ2-4,17,TRBV21-1,CASSKDLGAVSKNIQYF,TGTGCCAGCAGCAAAGACCTTGGCGCCGTGTCCAAAAACATTCAGTACTTC
.,many,TRBJ2-7,13,TRBV6-5,CASSWGGSYEQYF,TGTGCCAGCAGTTGGGGCGGCTCCTACGAGCAGTACTTC
TRBD1,.,TRBJ1-6,15,TRBV9,CASSTWDRGDSPLRF,TGTGCCAGCAGCACATGGGACAGGGGTGATTCACCCCTCCGCTTT
.,.,TRBJ2-7,16,TRBV21-1,CASSPSEGSLTYGQYF,TGTGCCAGCAGCCCTAGCGAGGGAAGTTTGACCTACGGGCAGTACTTC
.,.,TRBJ2-1,13,TRBV30,CAWSKIGGPEQFF,TGTGCCTGGAGTAAAATCGGTGGACCTGAGCAGTTCTTC
.,.,TRBJ1-1,13,TRBV27,CASRGATNTEAFF,TGTGCCAGCAGGGGGGCAACGAACACTGAAGCTTTCTTT
TRBD2,few,TRBJ2-1,16,TRBV20-1,CSALGGRPTFYNEQFF,TGCAGTGCCCTGGGCGGGAGGCCTACCTTCTACAATGAGCAGTTCTTC
.,many,TRBJ1-1,12,TRBV30,CAWSGQDLGMFF,TGTGCCTGGAGTGGACAGGACTTGGGAATGTTCTTT
.,many,TRBJ1-1,11,TRBV30,CAWSVQSEAFF,TGTGCCTGGAGTGTACAGTCTGAAGCTTTCTTT
.,many,TRBJ1-4,16,TRBV4-3,CASSQDPAATNEKLFF,TGCGCCAGCAGCCAAGATCCGGCGGCAACTAATGAAAAACTGTTTTTT
.,many,TRBJ2-7,13,TRBV5-6,CASSLVGSYEQYF,TGTGCCAGCAGCTTGGTTGGGTCCTACGAGCAGTACTTC
.,many,TRBJ2-5,15,TRBV7-6,CASSLNSGTEETQYF,TGTGCCAGCAGCTTAAATAGCGGTACTGAAGAGACCCAGTACTTC
.,many,TRBJ2-5,13,TRBV2,CASSDPEQETQYF,TGTGCCAGCAGTGATCCAGAACAAGAGACCCAGTACTTC
.,.,TRBJ2-1,14,TRBV20-1,CSAEREFMVHEQFF,TGCAGTGCTGAAAGGGAATTTATGGTCCATGAGCAGTTCTTC
TRBD1,many,TRBJ2-7,15,TRBV14,CASSPGTGTTYEQYF,TGTGCCAGCAGCCCGGGGACAGGGACTACCTACGAGCAGTACTTC
.,.,TRBJ1-5,16,TRBV21-1,CASSKRESYSNQPQHF,TGTGCCAGCAGCAAAAGAGAGAGCTATAGCAATCAGCCCCAGCATTTT
.,.,TRBJ1-1,14,TRBV20-1,CSARDESMNTEASF,TGCAGTGCTAGAGATGAGTCCATGAACACTGAAGCTTCCTTT
TRBD1,many,TRBJ1-1,16,TRBV5-1,CASSSGQGGVDTEAFF,TGCGCCAGCAGCTCCGGACAGGGAGGAGTAGACACTGAAGCTTTCTTT
TRBD2,.,TRBJ2-7,13,TRBV5-5,CASRLAGDNEQYF,TGTGCCAGCAGACTAGCGGGGGATAACGAGCAGTACTTC
.,many,TRBJ2-4,19,TRBV20-1,CRDIETLEIGKIAKNIQYF,TGCAGAGATATTGAAACCCTAGAGATCGGGAAGATAGCCAAAAACATTCAGTACTTC
TRBD2,.,TRBJ2-3,15,TRBV27,CASSPLAGVVDTQYF,TGTGCCAGCAGTCCTCTAGCGGGGGTTGTAGATACGCAGTATTTT
.,few,TRBJ2-1,14,TRBV5-4,CASSFRASYNEQFF,TGTGCCAGCAGCTTCCGGGCGTCGTACAATGAGCAGTTCTTC
TRBD1,many,TRBJ1-6,18,TRBV12-3/TRBV12-4,CASTTTLAGGSYNSPLHF,TGTGCCAGCACCACAACCCTTGCAGGGGGCTCCTATAATTCACCCCTCCACTTT
.,many,TRBJ1-1,15,TRBV14,CASSQGGGMNTEAFF,TGTGCCAGCAGCCAAGGGGGAGGGATGAACACTGAAGCTTTCTTT
.,.,TRBJ2-2,14,TRBV30,CAWSVLGGRGELFF,TGTGCCTGGAGTGTACTCGGGGGGCGCGGGGAGCTGTTTTTT
.,.,TRBJ2-5,14,TRBV12-5,CASGLFGLQETQYF,TGTGCTAGTGGTTTGTTTGGGTTACAAGAGACCCAGTACTTC
.,.,TRBJ1-1,15,TRBV15,CASSRDRNSGTEAFF,TGTGCCTCCAGCAGAGATCGAAACAGCGGAACTGAAGCTTTCTTT
.,few,TRBJ2-7,15,TRBV10-3,CAISGLEIAVHEQYF,TGTGCCATCAGTGGACTCGAGATAGCGGTCCACGAGCAGTACTTC
.,.,TRBJ1-6,13,TRBV4-1,CASSSVYNSPLHF,TGCGCCAGCAGCTCTGTTTATAATTCACCCCTCCACTTT
TRBD2,few,TRBJ2-5,17,TRBV25-1,CASSEPRTSGAEETQYF,TGTGCCAGCAGTGAGCCTCGGACTAGCGGGGCCGAAGAGACCCAGTACTTC
TRBD2,.,TRBJ2-3,15,TRBV9,CPTSGGGAFTDTQYF,TGTCCCACCAGCGGGGGGGGGGCCTTCACAGATACGCAGTATTTT
TRBD2,once,TRBJ2-1,15,TRBV19,CASNPLPGGYNEQFF,TGTGCCAGTAACCCCCTTCCGGGAGGATACAATGAGCAGTTCTTC
TRBD2,.,TRBJ2-7,14,TRBV5-1,CASSFSGGTYEQLF,TGCGCCAGCAGCTTTAGCGGGGGAACCTACGAGCAGCTCTTC
.,many,TRBJ2-7,14,TRBV13,CASSQGPGNGEQYF,TGTGCCAGCAGCCAGGGCCCGGGGAACGGCGAGCAGTACTTC